The clone carrying this T cell receptor (beta chain) was observed a single time. The target antigen is unknown. The data originate from a study of CD8 T cells in Susac syndrome. Study results and limitations: Maximal CD8+ clonal expansion in Susac was observed within TEMRA cells and among active patients.

RNA in amounts of about 0.45 to 1 ug was reverse transcribed with random hexamers. MiXCR, applied by TCRdb to the immunoSEQ multiplex PCR reads, yields one record per CDR3 protein. The sample yields some 130,000 distinct CDR3 sequences, 95% seen once. Sequenced input: CD8+ T cells from PBMCs. This clonotype was obtained from a human donor with Susac syndrome.

The CDR3 nucleotides are TGTGCCAGCAGCCAAGATTCGGCCACCTCCTACGAGCAGTACTTC. Translating it yields CASSQDSATSYEQYF. This chain links TRBV3-1 with TRBJ2-7; D is unresolved. Germline loops: CDR1 LGHDT, CDR2 YNNKEL (reference sequence). Trimming took 0 bases from V and 0 from J, leaving 9 bases between them. CDR3 size: 15 residues.